This T cell receptor (beta chain) was sequenced for a study of T cell repertoires in cytomegalovirus infection. The CDR3 runs to 13 residues. Trimming pared 5 bases from V and 4 bases from J, leaving 9 bases between. In germline, CDR1 is SGHTA, CDR2 FQGNSA. TCRdb ran MiXCR on the reads and lists one entry per CDR3 protein. Here the sample spans roughly 500,000 distinct CDR3 sequences, more than 40% being singletons. With respect to this clonotype: Its antigen is as yet unknown.

This specimen consisted of cultured PBMCs, obtained from culture after CMV antigen stimulation. The chain combines TRBV7-2 with TRBJ1-3; no reliable D call. The clonotype originates from a human donor in good health (CMV status not recorded). Some clones in this sample may be carry-over from other donors' samples. As DNA, the CDR3 is TGTGCCAGCAGCCCGGTTCACGGAAACACCATATATTTT. This gives the protein CASSPVHGNTIYF.